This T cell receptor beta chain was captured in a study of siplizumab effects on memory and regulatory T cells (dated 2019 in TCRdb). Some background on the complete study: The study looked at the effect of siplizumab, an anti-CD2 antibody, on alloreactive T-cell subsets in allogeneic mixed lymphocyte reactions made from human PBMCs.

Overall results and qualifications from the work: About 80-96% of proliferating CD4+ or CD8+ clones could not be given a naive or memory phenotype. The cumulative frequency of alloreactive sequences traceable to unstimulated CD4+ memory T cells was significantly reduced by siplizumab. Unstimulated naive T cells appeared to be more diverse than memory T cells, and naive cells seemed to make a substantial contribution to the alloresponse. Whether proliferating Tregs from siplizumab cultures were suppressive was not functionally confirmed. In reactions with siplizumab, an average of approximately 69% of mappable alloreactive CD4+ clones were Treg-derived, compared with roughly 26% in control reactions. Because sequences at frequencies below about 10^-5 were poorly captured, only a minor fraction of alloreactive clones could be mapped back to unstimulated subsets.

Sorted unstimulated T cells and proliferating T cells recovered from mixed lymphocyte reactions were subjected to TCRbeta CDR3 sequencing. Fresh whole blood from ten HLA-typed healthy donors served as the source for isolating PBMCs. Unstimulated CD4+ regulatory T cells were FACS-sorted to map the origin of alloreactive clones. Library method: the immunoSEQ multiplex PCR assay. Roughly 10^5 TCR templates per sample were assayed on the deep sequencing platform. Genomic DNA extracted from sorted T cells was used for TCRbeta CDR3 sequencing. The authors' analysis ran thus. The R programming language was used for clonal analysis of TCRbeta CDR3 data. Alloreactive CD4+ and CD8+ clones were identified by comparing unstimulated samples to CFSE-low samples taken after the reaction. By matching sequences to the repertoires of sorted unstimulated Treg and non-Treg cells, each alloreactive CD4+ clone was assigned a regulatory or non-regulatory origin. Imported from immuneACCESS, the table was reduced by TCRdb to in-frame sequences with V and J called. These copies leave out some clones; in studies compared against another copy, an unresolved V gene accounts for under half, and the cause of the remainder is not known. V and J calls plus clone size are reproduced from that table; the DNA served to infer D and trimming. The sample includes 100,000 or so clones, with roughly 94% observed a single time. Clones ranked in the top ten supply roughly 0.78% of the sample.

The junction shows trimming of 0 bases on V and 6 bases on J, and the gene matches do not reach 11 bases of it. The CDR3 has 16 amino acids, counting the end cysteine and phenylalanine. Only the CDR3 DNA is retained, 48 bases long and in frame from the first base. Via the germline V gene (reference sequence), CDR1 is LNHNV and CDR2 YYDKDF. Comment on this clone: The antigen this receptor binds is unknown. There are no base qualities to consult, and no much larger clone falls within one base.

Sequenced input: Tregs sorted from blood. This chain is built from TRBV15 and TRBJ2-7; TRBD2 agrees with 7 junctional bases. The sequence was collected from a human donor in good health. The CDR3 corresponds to CATSRDLGGSSLEQYF. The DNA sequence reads TGTGCCACCAGCAGAGATCTGGGCGGGAGCTCTCTCGAGCAGTACTTC.